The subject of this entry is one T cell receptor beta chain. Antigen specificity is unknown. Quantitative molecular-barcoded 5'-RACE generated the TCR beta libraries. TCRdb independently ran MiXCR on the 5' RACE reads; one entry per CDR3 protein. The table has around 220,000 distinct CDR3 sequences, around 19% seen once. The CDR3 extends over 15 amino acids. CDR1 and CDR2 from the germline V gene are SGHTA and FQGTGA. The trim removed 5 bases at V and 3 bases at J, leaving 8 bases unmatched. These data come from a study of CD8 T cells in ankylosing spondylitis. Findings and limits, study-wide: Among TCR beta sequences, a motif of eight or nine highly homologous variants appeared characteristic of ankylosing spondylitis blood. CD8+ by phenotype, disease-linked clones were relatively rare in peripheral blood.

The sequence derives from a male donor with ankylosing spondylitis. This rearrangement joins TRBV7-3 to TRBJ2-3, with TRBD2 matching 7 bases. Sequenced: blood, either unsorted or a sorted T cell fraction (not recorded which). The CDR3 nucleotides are TGTGCCAGCAGCCTGACCGGGACTACAACAGATACGCAGTATTTT. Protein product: CASSLTGTTTDTQYF.